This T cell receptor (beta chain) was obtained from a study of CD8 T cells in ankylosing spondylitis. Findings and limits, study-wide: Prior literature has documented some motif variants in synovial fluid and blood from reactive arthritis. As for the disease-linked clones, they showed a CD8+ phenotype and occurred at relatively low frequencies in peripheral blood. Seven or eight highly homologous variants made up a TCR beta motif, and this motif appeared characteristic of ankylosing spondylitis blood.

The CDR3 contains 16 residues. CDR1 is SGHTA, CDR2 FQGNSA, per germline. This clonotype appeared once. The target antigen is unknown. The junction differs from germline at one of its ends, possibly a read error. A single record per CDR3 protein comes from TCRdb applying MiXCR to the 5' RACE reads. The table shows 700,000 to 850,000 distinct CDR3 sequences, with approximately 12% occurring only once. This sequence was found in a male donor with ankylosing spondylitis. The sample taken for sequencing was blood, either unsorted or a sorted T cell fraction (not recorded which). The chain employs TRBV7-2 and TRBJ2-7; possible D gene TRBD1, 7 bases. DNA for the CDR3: TGTGCCAGCAGCGTCCAGGGGGGAACAAGCTCCTACGATCAGTACTTC. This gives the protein CASSVQGGTSSYDQYF.